A selection of T cell receptor beta chains follows, all from one sample in a study of patients and donors after allogeneic stem cell transplantation. Each CDR3 protein is one row after TCRdb ran MiXCR on the RT-PCR reads. Of some 960,000 distinct CDR3 sequences in the sample, more than 15% are singletons; the top ten hold roughly 6.4%. The sample was blood, either unsorted or a sorted T cell fraction (not recorded which). These receptors all stem from a human donor who was either an allogeneic HSCT recipient or a stem cell or donor lymphocyte infusion donor (not recorded which). It is not recorded whose cells these are; they may come from a transplant donor. The CDR3 runs from the conserved cysteine through the conserved F or W.

V gene,J gene,CDR3 protein
TRBV20-1,TRBJ2-7,CSAALLAGGRYEQYF
TRBV5-6,TRBJ2-2,CASSFRASGRGTGELFF
TRBV12-3/TRBV12-4,TRBJ1-1,CASSLILGGEAFF
TRBV20-1,TRBJ2-1,CSARAQSPGLAGGEQFF
TRBV29-1,TRBJ2-7,CSAEGSYEQYF
TRBV10-3,TRBJ1-1,CAIGLGLANTEAFF
TRBV29-1,TRBJ2-7,CSVLRTASLPYEQYF
TRBV7-9,TRBJ2-7,CASSLGGRPFEQYF
TRBV2,TRBJ2-3,CASLGSLDSSTDTQYF
TRBV13,TRBJ1-2,CASSHRGLNYGYTF
TRBV6-1,TRBJ2-7,CASSQPGQVKYEQYF
TRBV4-2,TRBJ2-1,CASSIEQGLRGKNEQFF
TRBV20-1,TRBJ2-7,CSARGSQGSGEQYF
TRBV7-6,TRBJ1-2,CASRSIKTDHYGYTF
TRBV12-3/TRBV12-4,TRBJ1-1,CASSIRGGATEAFF
TRBV20-1,TRBJ2-5,CSARTTLQGAIETQYF